This T cell receptor beta chain was sequenced for a study of T cells in localized non-small cell lung cancer. General study points: Uninvolved adjacent lung had the highest recorded T cell clonality, with tumor below it. A median of about 58 of the top 100 tumor clones appeared in adjacent lung, which was paired and uninvolved.

The repertoire was sequenced with immunoSEQ multiplex PCR; TCRdb's copy has only in-frame clones and lacks some. The table records around 83,000 clones, over 80% of them present only once. A word on this clone: Its antigen remains unidentified.

Germline CDR1 and CDR2: MGHDK and SYGVNS. Trimming stripped 2 bases from V and 6 bases from J, with 11 bases between. The CDR3 covers 13 residues. This clonotype originated in a man aged 40 to 75 with stage I squamous cell lung carcinoma. The chain uses TRBV25-1 and TRBJ2-7; perhaps TRBD1 as D (6 bases). The sample here was peripheral blood, taken before any cancer treatment. In nucleotides, the CDR3 is TGTGCCAGCAGTGAAGCACAGGGAGCCGAGCAGTACTTC. Translation: CASSEAQGAEQYF.